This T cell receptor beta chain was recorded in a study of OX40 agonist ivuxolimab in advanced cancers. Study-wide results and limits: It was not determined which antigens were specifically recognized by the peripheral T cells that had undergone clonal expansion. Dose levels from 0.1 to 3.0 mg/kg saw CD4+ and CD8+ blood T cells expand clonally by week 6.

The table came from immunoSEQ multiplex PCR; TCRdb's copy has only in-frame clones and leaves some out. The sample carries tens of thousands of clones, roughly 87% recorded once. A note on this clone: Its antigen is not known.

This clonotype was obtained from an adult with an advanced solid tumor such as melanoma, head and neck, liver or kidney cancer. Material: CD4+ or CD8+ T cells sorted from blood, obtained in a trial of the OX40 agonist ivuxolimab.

This CDR3 is CASSLGQGSYNEQFF. In DNA, the CDR3 is TGTGCCAGCAGCCTGGGGCAGGGCTCCTACAATGAGCAGTTCTTC. V and J are TRBV6-4 and TRBJ2-1; tentatively, D is TRBD1 (5 bases). CDR3 length: 15 amino acids. V lost 6 bases, J lost 0 bases, and 12 bases lay in between. Per the germline V gene, CDR1 is MRHNA and CDR2 is SNTAGT.